This T cell receptor (beta chain) comes out of a study of T cell repertoires in cytomegalovirus infection. MiXCR was run by TCRdb on the reads, yielding one entry per CDR3 protein. The sample lists about 480,000 distinct CDR3 sequences; roughly a third were seen once. The V gene lost 7 bases and the J gene lost 0 bases, with 16 bases spanning the gap. The CDR3 covers 17 residues. As for this clonotype: Its matching antigen is unknown.

The V call is TRBV12-3 or TRBV12-4, the J call TRBJ2-6; D uncertain. Sequences were derived from cultured PBMCs, sampled from culture after CMV antigen stimulation. This sequence was found in a human donor in good health (CMV status not recorded). Some clones in this sample may be carry-over from other donors' samples. The CDR3 coding sequence is TGTGCCAGCACCTATTCCACTTCAGGCTCTGGGGCCAACGTCCTGACTTTC. This gives the protein CASTYSTSGSGANVLTF.